This T cell receptor beta chain comes out of a study of somatic mutations in cytotoxic T cells in rheumatoid arthritis (dated by TCRdb to about 2017). For the wider study: Before any treatment started and right after they were diagnosed, patients gave peripheral blood samples (about 30 ml EDTA). Some V beta antibody-stained T-cell populations were flow-sorted on a FACSAria II or Sony SH800 at nearly 100% purity, and sorted V beta1+ cells also underwent TCRB sequencing. In newly diagnosed rheumatoid arthritis without treatment, the study examined if expanded CD8+ T-cell clones harbor somatic mutations, relying on TCRB deep sequencing to characterize clonality. TCRB deep sequencing covered some 65 patients with rheumatoid arthritis along with 20 healthy controls. Patients and controls did not essentially differ in median age, which was nearly identical between the groups. Results and caveats for the whole study, not just this receptor: The expanded CD8+ clones had unknown antigen targets, and not appearing in virus-specific databases did not rule out that they were virus-specific. Healthy controls showed no age-related increase in CD8+ clonality, whereas patients did (Spearman r ≈ 0.49). CD8+ T-cell clonality did not differ significantly between rheumatoid arthritis patients and age-matched healthy controls. No adjustment for multiple comparisons was made for the slight TRBV07 underrepresentation in patients. Several identical CD8+ TCRB sequences were found in both blood and synovial fluid, and in 8 of 65 patients the largest CD8+ clone exceeded 20% of CD8+ cells.

Genomic DNA underwent TCRB CDR3 sequencing using the immunoSEQ assay. The authors' analysis ran thus. When patient CD8+ clones exceeding 1% were checked against published virus-specific TCRB sequences, only a few matched. Only productive TCRB rearrangements were included in the analyses. A clone was defined by a unique TCRB CDR3 sequence, and clonality was computed as a productive clonality index based on Shannon entropy. The template counts of each clone relative to the total templates per sample were used to calculate repertoire overlap between two samples. Flow cytometry-measured V-gene usage correlated with V-gene usage from TCRB sequencing, with a Spearman r of around 0.6. This is the immuneACCESS table as TCRdb keeps it, with only in-frame sequences that have V and J called. A part of the clones is gone; compared with another copy, unresolved V genes explain less than half, and the rest is unexplained. D and trimming were read from the DNA, whereas the V and J calls and clone size are those reported in that table. In this sample the table shows around 23,000 clones, roughly 80% of which occur a single time. The top ten constitute roughly 3.8% of the sample.

As for this clone: Its cognate antigen has yet to be identified. The record has no base qualities; no much larger clone is one base away.

Flow cytometry confirmed the purity of CD4+ and CD8+ cells that had been isolated by positive magnetic bead selection on an AutoMACS. Initial screening for clonal expansions relied on flow cytometry with a TCR V beta antibody panel, after which sorted CD8+ fractions underwent TCRB deep sequencing for characterization. Peripheral blood mononuclear cells were obtained using density gradient separation with Ficoll-Paque PLUS. Using Nucleospin Tissue or Tissue XS kits, DNA was extracted from CD4-enriched, CD8-enriched or PBMC samples, with quantification by a Qubit 2.0 fluorometer. V is clipped by 3 bases and J by 3 bases, and the sequence between their germline boundaries is 11 bases long. From cysteine to phenylalanine, the CDR3 is 14 amino acids long. Kept here is only the CDR3 DNA, which spans 42 bases and is read in frame from base 1. CDR1 and CDR2 are read off the germline V gene as SGHVS and FQNEAQ.

Sequencing used CD8+ T cells sorted from blood. This TCR derives from an adult with rheumatoid arthritis. The sequence joins TRBV7-8 to TRBJ1-1; the D segment could be TRBD1, given 6 matching bases. CDR3 loop: CASSFLGGDTEAFF. The DNA sequence reads TGTGCCAGCAGCTTCCTCGGGGGCGACACTGAAGCTTTCTTT.